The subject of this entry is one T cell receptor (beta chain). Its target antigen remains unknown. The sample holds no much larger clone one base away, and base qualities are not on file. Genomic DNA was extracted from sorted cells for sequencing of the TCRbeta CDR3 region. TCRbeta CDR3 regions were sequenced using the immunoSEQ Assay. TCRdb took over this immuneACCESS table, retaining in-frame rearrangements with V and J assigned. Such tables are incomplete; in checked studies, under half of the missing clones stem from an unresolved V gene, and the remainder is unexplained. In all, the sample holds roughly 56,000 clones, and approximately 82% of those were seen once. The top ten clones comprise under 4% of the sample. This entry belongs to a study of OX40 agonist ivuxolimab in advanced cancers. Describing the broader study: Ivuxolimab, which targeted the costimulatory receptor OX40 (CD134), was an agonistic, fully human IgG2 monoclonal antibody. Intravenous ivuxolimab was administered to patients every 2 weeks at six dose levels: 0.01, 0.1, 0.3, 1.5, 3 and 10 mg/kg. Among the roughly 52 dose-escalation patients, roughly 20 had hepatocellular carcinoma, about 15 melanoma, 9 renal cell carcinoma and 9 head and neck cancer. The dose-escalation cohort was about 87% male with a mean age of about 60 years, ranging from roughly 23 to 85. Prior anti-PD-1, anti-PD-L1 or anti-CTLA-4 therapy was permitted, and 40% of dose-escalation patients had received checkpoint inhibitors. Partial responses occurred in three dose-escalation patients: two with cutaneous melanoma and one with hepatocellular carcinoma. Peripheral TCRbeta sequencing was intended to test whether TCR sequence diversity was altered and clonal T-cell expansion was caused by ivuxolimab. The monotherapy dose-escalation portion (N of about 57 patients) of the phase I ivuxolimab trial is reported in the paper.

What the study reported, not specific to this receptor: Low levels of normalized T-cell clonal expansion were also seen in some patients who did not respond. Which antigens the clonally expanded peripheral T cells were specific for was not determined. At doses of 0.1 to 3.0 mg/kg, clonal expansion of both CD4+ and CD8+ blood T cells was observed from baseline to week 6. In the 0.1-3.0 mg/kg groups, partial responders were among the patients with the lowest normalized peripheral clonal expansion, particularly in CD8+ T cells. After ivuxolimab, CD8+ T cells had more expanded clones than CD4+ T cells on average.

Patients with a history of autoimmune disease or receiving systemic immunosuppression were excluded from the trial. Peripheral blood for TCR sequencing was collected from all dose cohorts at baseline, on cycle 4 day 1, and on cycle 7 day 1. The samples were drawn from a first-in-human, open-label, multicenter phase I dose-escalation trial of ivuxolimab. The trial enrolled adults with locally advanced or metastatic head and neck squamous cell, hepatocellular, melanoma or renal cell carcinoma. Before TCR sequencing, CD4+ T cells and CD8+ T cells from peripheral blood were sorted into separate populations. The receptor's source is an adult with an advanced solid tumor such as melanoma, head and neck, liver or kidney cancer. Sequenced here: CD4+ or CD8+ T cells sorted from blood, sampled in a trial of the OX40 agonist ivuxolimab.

The DNA sequence is as follows: TGTGCCAGCAGCTCTTTTCTGGCGAGGGAGGGCCTTAATACGCAGTATTTT. Protein translation: CASSSFLAREGLNTQYF. The sequence links TRBV9 to TRBJ2-3, and 7 junction bases match TRBD2. From the cysteine through the phenylalanine, the CDR3 covers 17 amino acids. CDR3 DNA only is kept here, 51 bases in frame from base 1. CDR1 and CDR2, looked up from the germline V gene, are SGDLS and YYNGEE. V ends up 4 bases short and J 7 bases short, with an unmatched junction base count of 18.